This T cell receptor (beta chain) was found in a study of blood T cell repertoires in COVID-19 (dated by TCRdb to the early 2020s). Regarding the research as a whole: Samples covering the acute and convalescent phases of COVID-19 were provided by collaborators in the United States, Italy and Spain. The material from the prospective study consisted of cDNA or gDNA derived from T cells, B-cell-depleted T cells, or PBMCs. Deeply sampled blood TCRbeta repertoires from subjects exposed to, actively infected with, or recovered from COVID-19 were included in the dataset. The repertoires were released in a freely available public database meant as a resource for research on the immune response to SARS-CoV-2. The samples were drawn from the first 160 participants of the ongoing ImmuneRACE study and from some 1,300 subjects provided by 6 global collaborators. A de-identified subject ID, COVID-19 status, age in years and sex were almost always included in the sample metadata. HLA class I and class II types, where available, came from metadata supplied by the sample provider rather than from assay-based typing.

Each collaborating institution followed its own protocols to collect whole blood in K2EDTA tubes. For TCRbeta analysis, collaborators shipped samples in one of three forms: frozen whole blood, isolated PBMCs, or DNA extracted from either of those sample types. Findings and caveats that apply to the study as a whole: The quantity of clinical and demographic metadata differed by source and by participant and was supplied without curation.

With respect to this clone: It lacks a known antigen. It has no much larger one-base neighbor in the sample; base qualities were not kept.

TCRbeta CDR3 regions were amplified from genomic DNA using the immunoSEQ Assay, a bias-controlled multiplex PCR. As for the original processing: Within the assay, amplification of reference gene primers was used to estimate how many nucleated cells each sample contained. To quantify the absolute abundance of each unique TCRbeta CDR3 rearrangement, sequence reads were collapsed and filtered. For each sample, productive Simpson clonality was calculated by taking the square root of Simpson's diversity index across productive rearrangements. The immuneACCESS repertoire file appears here via TCRdb, limited to in-frame rearrangements. These files lack a portion of the clones; in checked studies, under half of the deficit traces to unresolved V genes, and the cause of the others is not known. The V and J calls and clone size were taken over from that table, and D and trimming were inferred from the DNA. The sample table contains approximately 46,000 clones; only one count was recorded for 82% of them. The ten most abundant clones make up 2.5% to 3% of the sample.

The sequenced material came from peripheral blood. This clonotype was sampled from a woman aged 60-75 years with acute or convalescent COVID-19.

CDR3 protein: CASTQGGTGELFF. The DNA sequence follows: TGTGCCAGTACTCAGGGCGGCACCGGGGAGCTGTTTTTT. The chain employs TRBV19 and TRBJ2-2; TRBD1 is perhaps the D gene, given 5 matching bases. The germline V gene (reference sequence) supplies CDR1 LNHDA and CDR2 SQIVND. The CDR3 goes from the cysteine to the phenylalanine over 13 residues. Kept here is only the CDR3 DNA, which spans 39 bases and is read in frame from base 1. V and J lose 7 bases and 4 bases, and a span of 10 bases separates them.